This T cell receptor beta chain stems from a study of T cells in Graves' hyperthyroidism and ophthalmopathy. Study-wide results and limits: It was a median 6.5 months before onset that the model predicted ophthalmopathy.

V was pared by 5 bases and J by 2 bases, with 18 bases between. The CDR3 runs to 15 residues. Germline lookup yields CDR1 DFQATT and CDR2 SNEGSKA (reference sequence). Clinical symptoms, serum thyroxine and TRAb, thyroid ultrasound and orbital computed tomography were used for the diagnoses. The CDR3 regions of TCR beta were amplified from RNA transcripts. TCR CDR3 regions were first amplified by RT-PCR with HTBI primers. MiXCR, run by TCRdb on the multiplex PCR reads, gives a single entry per CDR3 protein. Seen here are nearly 600,000 distinct CDR3 sequences, around 14% observed once, and the top ten hold 5.8%. This clonotype was recorded many times. The antigen remains unidentified.

The sequence derives from a woman aged 25 to 45 with Graves' hyperthyroidism that later progressed to Graves' ophthalmopathy. Sample: blood. The V call is TRBV20-1, the J call TRBJ2-5; D ambiguous. CDR3 region: CSAERPNTDQETQYF. The CDR3 nucleotides are TGCAGTGCTGAAAGGCCAAATACAGATCAAGAGACCCAGTACTTC.